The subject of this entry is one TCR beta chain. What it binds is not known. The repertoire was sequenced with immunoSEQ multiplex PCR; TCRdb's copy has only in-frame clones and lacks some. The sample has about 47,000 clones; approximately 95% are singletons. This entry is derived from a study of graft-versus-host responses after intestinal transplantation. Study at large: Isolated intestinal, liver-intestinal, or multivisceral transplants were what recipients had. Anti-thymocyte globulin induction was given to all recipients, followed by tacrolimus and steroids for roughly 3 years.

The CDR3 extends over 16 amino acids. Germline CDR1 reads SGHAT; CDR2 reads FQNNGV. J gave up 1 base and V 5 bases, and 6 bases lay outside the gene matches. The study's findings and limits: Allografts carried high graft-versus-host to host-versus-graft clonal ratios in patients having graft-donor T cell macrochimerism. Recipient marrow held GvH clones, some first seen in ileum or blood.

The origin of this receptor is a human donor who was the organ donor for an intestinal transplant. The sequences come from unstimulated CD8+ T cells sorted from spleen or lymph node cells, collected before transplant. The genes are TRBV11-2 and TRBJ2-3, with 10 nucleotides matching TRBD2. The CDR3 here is CASSGRSGGGTDTQYF. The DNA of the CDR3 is TGTGCCAGCAGCGGAAGAAGCGGGGGGGGCACAGATACGCAGTATTTT.